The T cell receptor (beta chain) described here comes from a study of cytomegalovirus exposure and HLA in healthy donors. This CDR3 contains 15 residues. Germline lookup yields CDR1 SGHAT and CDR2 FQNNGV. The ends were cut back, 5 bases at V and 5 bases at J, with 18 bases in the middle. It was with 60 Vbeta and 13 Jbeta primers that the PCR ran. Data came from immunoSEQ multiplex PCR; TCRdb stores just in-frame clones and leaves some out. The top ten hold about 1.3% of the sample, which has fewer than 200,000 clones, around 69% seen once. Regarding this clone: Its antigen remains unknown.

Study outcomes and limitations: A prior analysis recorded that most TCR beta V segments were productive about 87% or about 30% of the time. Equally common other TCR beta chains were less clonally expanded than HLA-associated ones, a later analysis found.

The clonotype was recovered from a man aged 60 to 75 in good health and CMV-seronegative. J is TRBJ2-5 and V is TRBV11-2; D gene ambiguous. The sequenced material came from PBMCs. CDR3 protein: CASSTMASLVETQYF. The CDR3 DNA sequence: TGTGCCAGCAGCACGATGGCTAGTCTCGTGGAGACCCAGTACTTC.